Described below is a single TCR beta chain sequence and its context. The antigen is undetermined. This entry belongs to a study of cytomegalovirus exposure and HLA in healthy donors. Study-level background: Earlier, 180 million or so T cells were analyzed, and over 95 million unique TCR beta sequences were found among them.

Both 60 Vbeta primers and 13 Jbeta primers went into the PCR. The data were produced by immunoSEQ multiplex PCR, yet TCRdb's version contains in-frame clones alone and is incomplete. The sample shows 100,000 to 150,000 clones, over 65% of them seen only once. CDR1 and CDR2 (germline): SGHTS, YDEGEE. With 4 bases removed from V and 2 bases from J, the gap between germline ends came to 10 bases. The CDR3 has 13 amino acids. Study outcomes and limitations: According to an earlier analysis, most TCR beta V segments yielded productive rearrangements about 87% or about 30% of the time. Donor immune exposure was known only as CMV serostatus.

The clonotype was recovered from a man aged 30 to 45 in good health and CMV-seropositive. The chain combines TRBV5-8 with TRBJ2-7, with D possibly TRBD1 on 6 matching bases. The sequenced sample consisted of PBMCs. The CDR3 nucleotides are TGTGCCAGCAGCCTCCGGACAGCCTACGAGCAGTACTTC. Residues: CASSLRTAYEQYF.